This T cell receptor (beta chain) originates from a study of blood T cell repertoires in COVID-19. Study background: Collection of acute and convalescent COVID-19 samples took place in the United States, Italy and Spain.

Here immunoSEQ multiplex PCR was the method, and the copy in TCRdb shows in-frame clones only, minus some. The sample consists of about 150,000 clones, around 83% of them appearing once. Germline V CDR1 and CDR2: LNHNV, YYDKDF (reference sequence). V lost 3 bases, J lost 5 bases, and 10 bases stayed unmatched. There are 16 residues in the CDR3. This sequence originates from a woman in her forties or fifties with acute or convalescent COVID-19. The sample consisted of peripheral blood. The gene calls are TRBV15 and TRBJ2-5; 9 bases line up with TRBD2. Written as DNA, the CDR3 is TGTGCCACCAGCAGCCCCATTGCGGGAGGGCTGGAGACCCAGTACTTC. Translating gives CATSSPIAGGLETQYF. Variable domain in full (rest from reference TRBV15 and TRBJ2-5): DAMVIQNPRYQVTQFGKPVTLSCSQTLNHNVMYWYQQKSSQAPKLLFHYYDKDFNNEADTPDNFQSRRPNTSFCFLDIRSPGLGDTAMYLCATSSPIAGGLETQYFGPGTRLLVL.